Each of the 11 T cell receptor beta chains below was sequenced from the same sample in a study of blood T cells in healthy people across ages. It was with a sample-barcoded 5' primer and a J-beta primer mix that a second PCR of roughly 6 to 12 cycles was run. TCRdb used MiXCR to reprocess the 5' RACE reads, holding one entry per CDR3 protein. The data contain roughly 1,700,000 distinct CDR3 sequences, roughly 27% of them singletons. The material sequenced was blood. Receptors were obtained from a woman aged 25 to 39 in good health.

V and J are TRBV20-1 and TRBJ2-5, with 9 positions matching TRBD1. CDR1 is DFQATT, CDR2 SNEGSKA, per germline (reference sequence). This CDR3 has 14 amino acids. J gave up 5 bases and V 5 bases, and 9 bases lay outside the gene matches. The CDR3 reads CSAPGQGGGETQYF. As DNA, the CDR3 is TGCAGTGCTCCGGGACAGGGAGGAGGGGAGACCCAGTACTTC.

In this sample, this clonotype turned up many times. The chain has TRBV5-1 and TRBJ2-1; TRBD1 agrees at 9 bases. Germline V lookup: CDR1 SGHRS, CDR2 YFSETQ. After removal of 7 bases from V and 5 bases from J, the junction contained 1 base not matched to a gene. The CDR3 extends over 12 amino acids. In DNA form, the CDR3 reads TGCGCCAGCCGGACAGGGGACAATGAGCAGTTCTTC. Its protein product is CASRTGDNEQFF.

This clonotype was seen a few times. The gene calls are TRBV10-3 and TRBJ2-3; 8 positions match TRBD1. Germline assignment: CDR1 ENHRY and CDR2 SYGVKD. The CDR3 sequence is 14 residues long. This CDR3 reads CTVTDRAFTDTQYF. CDR3 bases: TGTACCGTTACGGACAGGGCATTCACAGATACGCAGTATTTT.

V usage is TRBV5-1 and J usage is TRBJ1-4, with unresolved D. CDR1 is SGHRS and CDR2 is YFSETQ in the germline V gene. The CDR3 extends over 15 amino acids. V dropped 1 base and J dropped 1 base, with 8 bases sitting between them. CDR3 sequence (DNA): TGCGCCAGCAGCTTGATAGGGCAAACTAATGAAAAACTGTTTTTT. Protein product: CASSLIGQTNEKLFF.

In regard to this clonotype: A clone one base away is much larger, so this may be a read error. The CDR3 coding sequence is TGTGCCAGCAGCAACAGGGAGTACGAGCGGTACTTC. It translates to CASSNREYERYF. V gene TRBV12-3 or TRBV12-4 combines with J gene TRBJ2-4; tentatively, D is TRBD1 (6 bases). V dropped 6 bases and J dropped 15 bases, with 18 bases sitting between them. The CDR3 length is 12 residues.

The CDR3 reads CSAHLAGEDPKTQYF. CDR3 DNA: TGCAGTGCCCATTTGGCCGGAGAGGACCCGAAGACCCAGTACTTC. V is TRBV20-1 and J is TRBJ2-5; D call uncertain. The V end was cut by 6 bases, the J end by 6 bases, with 23 bases between. Germline CDR1 and CDR2: DFQATT and SNEGSKA (reference sequence). This CDR3 is built from 15 residues.

This rearrangement joins TRBV6-6 to TRBJ1-2, with 11 bases that match TRBD1. The germline V gene encodes CDR1 MNHNY and CDR2 SVGAGI (reference sequence). The CDR3 is 14 amino acids. The trim removed 6 bases at V and 10 bases at J, leaving 10 bases unmatched. The DNA for the CDR3 is TGTGCCAGCAGGGACCCGGGACAGGGGGGCGACTACACCTTC. Amino acids: CASRDPGQGGDYTF.

This clonotype appeared many times. The rearrangement joins TRBV2 to TRBJ2-1, with D uncertain. Germline assignment: CDR1 SNHLY and CDR2 FYNNEI. There are 14 residues in the CDR3. Trimming cost V 1 base and J 4 bases, with 8 bases left between them. The CDR3 reads CASSEGLGYNEQFF. In DNA, the CDR3 is TGTGCCAGCAGTGAAGGTCTTGGTTACAATGAGCAGTTCTTC.

This clonotype was counted a single time. The V call is TRBV12-3 or TRBV12-4, the J call TRBJ1-1, with a weak D call TRBD1 (6 bases). Trimming took off 3 bases at V and 3 bases at J, with 14 bases between the two ends. This CDR3 has 15 residues. In DNA form, the CDR3 reads TGTGCCAGCAGTTTCCCGGGTAGGGGGGACACTGAAGCTTTCTTT. Amino acids: CASSFPGRGDTEAFF.

This clonotype was counted many times. The rearrangement joins TRBV7-6 to TRBJ2-3; D unresolved. The germline gives CDR1 SGHVS, CDR2 FNYEAQ. The V end lost 6 bases, the J end lost 1 base, and 8 bases lay between the germline ends. The CDR3 consists of 13 residues. DNA of the CDR3: TGTGCCAGCAGTCGGTTACGCACAGATACGCAGTATTTT. It codes for CASSRLRTDTQYF.

This clonotype is a singleton in its sample. A clone one base away is much larger, so this may be a read error. The chain is built from TRBV20-1 and TRBJ2-1; D is perhaps TRBD2 (6 bases). V lost 4 bases and J lost 4, with 14 bases in between. CDR1 DFQATT and CDR2 SNEGSKA come from the germline V gene (reference sequence). The CDR3 loop spans 14 amino acids. CDR3 DNA: TGCAGTGCTATAACTGGCGGGGATTACAATGAGCAGTTCTTC. It encodes CSAITGGDYNEQFF.